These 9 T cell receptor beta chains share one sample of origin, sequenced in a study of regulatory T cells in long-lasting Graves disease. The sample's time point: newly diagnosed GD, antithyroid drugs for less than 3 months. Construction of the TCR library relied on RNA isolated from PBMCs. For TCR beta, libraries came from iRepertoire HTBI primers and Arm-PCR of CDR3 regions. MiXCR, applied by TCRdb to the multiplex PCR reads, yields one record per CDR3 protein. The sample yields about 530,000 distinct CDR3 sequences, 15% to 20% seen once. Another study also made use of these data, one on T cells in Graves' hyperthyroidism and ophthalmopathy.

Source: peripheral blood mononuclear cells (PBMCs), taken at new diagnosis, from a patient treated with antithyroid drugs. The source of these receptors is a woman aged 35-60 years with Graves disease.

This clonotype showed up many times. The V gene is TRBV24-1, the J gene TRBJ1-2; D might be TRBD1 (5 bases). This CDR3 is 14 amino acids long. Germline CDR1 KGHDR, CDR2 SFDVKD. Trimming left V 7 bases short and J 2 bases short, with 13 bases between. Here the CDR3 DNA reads TGTGCCACCAGCGACCGGGCAGGGAACTATGGCTACACCTTC. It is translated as CATSDRAGNYGYTF.

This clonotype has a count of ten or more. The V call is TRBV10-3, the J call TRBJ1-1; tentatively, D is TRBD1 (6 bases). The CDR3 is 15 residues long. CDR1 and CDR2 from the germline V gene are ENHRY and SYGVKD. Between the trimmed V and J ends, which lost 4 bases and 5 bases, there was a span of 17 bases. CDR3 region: CAISGTEVSRTEAFF. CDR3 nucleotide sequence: TGTGCCATCAGTGGGACAGAGGTCAGTAGGACTGAAGCTTTCTTT.

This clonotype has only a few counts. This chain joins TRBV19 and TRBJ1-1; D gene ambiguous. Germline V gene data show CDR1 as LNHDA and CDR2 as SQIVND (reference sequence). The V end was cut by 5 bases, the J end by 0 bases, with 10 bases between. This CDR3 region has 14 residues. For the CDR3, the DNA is TGTGCCAGTAGTCCCCCGGGGATGAACACTGAAGCTTTCTTT. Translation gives CASSPPGMNTEAFF.

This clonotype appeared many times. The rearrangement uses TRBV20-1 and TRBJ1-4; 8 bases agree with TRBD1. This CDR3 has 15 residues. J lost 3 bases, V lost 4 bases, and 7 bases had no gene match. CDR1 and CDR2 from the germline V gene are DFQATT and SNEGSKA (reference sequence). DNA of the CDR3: TGCAGTGCTACCGACAGGGGAGGTGCTAATGAAAAACTGTTTTTT. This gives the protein CSATDRGGANEKLFF.

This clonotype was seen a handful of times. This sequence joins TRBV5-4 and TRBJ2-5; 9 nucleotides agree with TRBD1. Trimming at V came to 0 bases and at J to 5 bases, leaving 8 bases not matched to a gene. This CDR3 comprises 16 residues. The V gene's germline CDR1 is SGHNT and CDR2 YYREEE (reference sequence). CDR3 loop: CASSLDGTGLGETQYF. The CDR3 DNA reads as TGTGCCAGCAGCTTGGATGGGACAGGGTTGGGGGAGACCCAGTACTTC.

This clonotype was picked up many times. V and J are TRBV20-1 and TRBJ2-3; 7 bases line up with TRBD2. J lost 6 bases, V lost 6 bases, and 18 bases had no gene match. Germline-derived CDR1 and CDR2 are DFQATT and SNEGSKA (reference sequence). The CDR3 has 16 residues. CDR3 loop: CSAGLVTGGPRDTQYF. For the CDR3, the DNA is TGCAGTGCAGGATTGGTAACGGGGGGACCTCGGGATACGCAGTATTTT.

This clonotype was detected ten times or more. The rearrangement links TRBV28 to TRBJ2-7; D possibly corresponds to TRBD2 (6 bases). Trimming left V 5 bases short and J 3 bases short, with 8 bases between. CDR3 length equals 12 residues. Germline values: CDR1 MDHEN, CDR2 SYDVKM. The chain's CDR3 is CASSRGDYEQYF. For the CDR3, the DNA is TGTGCCAGCAGTCGCGGGGACTACGAGCAGTACTTC.

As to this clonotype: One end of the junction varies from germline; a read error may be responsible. The CDR3: CASSQGGAGYTF. The CDR3 coding sequence is TGCGCCAGCAGCCAAGGGGGAGCTGGCTACACCTTC. The chain carries TRBV12-3 or TRBV12-4 and TRBJ1-2; perhaps TRBD1 as D (6 bases). This CDR3 is built from 12 residues.

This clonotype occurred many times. CDR3 sequence (DNA): TGTGCCAGCAGTGACAGGGGGCCGGAGACCCAGTACTTC. Translation: CASSDRGPETQYF. The chain uses TRBV6-2 or TRBV6-3 and TRBJ2-5, with TRBD1 identical over 10 bases. V shed 5 bases and J 5 bases; nucleotides not matched to a gene: 2. Germline V gives CDR1 MNHEY, CDR2 SVGEGT. The CDR3 length is 13 residues.